The 32 T cell receptor beta chains below all came from one sample that was sequenced in a study of T cells in Graves' hyperthyroidism and ophthalmopathy (dated by TCRdb to the late 2010s). The library was obtained by multiplex PCR. Sequencing used an Illumina HiSeq 2000. TCR beta CDR3 regions were amplified from RNA transcripts. The first round of RT-PCR for the TCR CDR3 was performed with the HTBI primer set and the Qiagen OneStep RT-PCR kit. In-frame beta chains were kept once TCRdb had trimmed the public reads at Q25 with fastp and called clones with MiXCR. Each entry merges the rows of one CDR3 protein and shows their most common DNA and genes. Across this sample there are roughly 700,000 distinct CDR3 sequences, with about 35% seen only once. Clones ranked in the top ten supply roughly 30% of the sample. Material: blood. The receptors shown here come from a woman aged 35 to 49 with Graves' hyperthyroidism.

The rearrangement uses TRBV24-1 and TRBJ2-3; D possibly matches TRBD1 or TRBD2 (6 bases each). The CDR3 is 13 amino acids. Germline V gene sequence: CDR1 KGHDR, CDR2 SFDVKD. Trimming removed 9 bases from V and 3 bases from J, with 12 bases in between. The CDR3 loop reads CATAGTQTDTQYF. CDR3 nucleotide sequence: TGTGCCACCGCGGGGACACAGACAGATACGCAGTATTTT.

The chain has TRBV27 and TRBJ1-1; D is undetermined. This CDR3 region has 14 residues. V lost 0 bases, J lost 0 bases, and 5 bases lay in between. The germline CDR1 and CDR2 sequences are MNHEY and SMNVEV (reference sequence). The CDR3 nucleotides are TGTGCCAGCAGTTTATCATCCCTGAACACTGAAGCTTTCTTT. The encoded protein is CASSLSSLNTEAFF.

At least ten counts were recorded for this clonotype. The chain links TRBV29-1 to TRBJ2-2; no firm D call. V was trimmed by 4 bases and J by 3 bases, leaving 9 bases between them. This CDR3 is 13 amino acids long. Germline assignment: CDR1 SQVTM and CDR2 ANQGSEA. The CDR3 region is CSVAPFDTGELFF. The CDR3, as DNA: TGCAGCGTTGCTCCGTTCGACACCGGGGAGCTGTTTTTT.

This clonotype has more than one count but fewer than ten. This chain joins TRBV6-5 and TRBJ1-2; a possible D gene is TRBD1 (5 bases). V lost 2 bases to trimming and J lost 4 bases, with 14 bases between them. The CDR3 has 15 residues. The germline V gene has CDR1 MNHEY and CDR2 SVGAGI. The CDR3, as DNA: TGTGCCAGCAGTTACGGGGACGGCCCTGCCTATGGCTACACCTTC. Its translation: CASSYGDGPAYGYTF.

The V call is TRBV12-3 or TRBV12-4, the J call TRBJ1-4; TRBD1 is a possible D gene (6 bases). V dropped 6 bases and J dropped 16 bases, with 21 bases sitting between them. The CDR3 length is 13 residues. The CDR3 bases are TGTGCCAGCAGCCCTCCGGGGGCAGGGGAGCCGTTTTTT. Its translation: CASSPPGAGEPFF.

The sample holds many counts of this clonotype. The rearrangement uses TRBV20-1 and TRBJ2-7; D gene uncertain. Deletions cut 2 bases from V and 9 bases from J, with 8 bases between. Germline V gene data show CDR1 as DFQATT and CDR2 as SNEGSKA (reference sequence). This CDR3 spans 10 amino acids. CDR3 in amino acids: CSARLSGQYF. DNA of the CDR3: TGCAGTGCTAGATTGTCGGGGCAGTACTTC.

The rearrangement links TRBV6-5 to TRBJ2-2; 9 nucleotides align to TRBD1. The CDR3 consists of 16 residues. Germline V gene lookup returns CDR1 MNHEY and CDR2 SVGAGI. V shed 4 bases and J 2 bases; nucleotides not matched to a gene: 5. CDR3 sequence reads: CASSSRGQGNTGELFF. DNA for the CDR3: TGTGCCAGCAGTTCCCGGGGACAGGGTAACACCGGGGAGCTGTTTTTT.

In this sample, this clonotype turned up many times. The chain joins TRBV29-1 to TRBJ1-2; 8 bases match TRBD1. CDR3 length: 12 residues. Germline lookup yields CDR1 SQVTM and CDR2 ANQGSEA. Germline trimming cut 7 bases from V and 2 bases from J; bases unmatched to any gene: 3. The CDR3 sequence: CSGRTGNYGYTF. The CDR3 coding sequence is TGCAGCGGCAGGACAGGGAACTATGGCTACACCTTC. The full variable domain, completed using reference TRBV29-1 and TRBJ1-2, is SAVISQKPSRDICQRGTSLTIQCQVDSQVTMMFWYRQQPGQSLTLIATANQGSEATYESGFVIDKFPISRPNLTFSTLTVSNMSPEDSSIYLCSGRTGNYGYTFGSGTRLTVV.

Many counts were recorded for this clonotype. The chain carries TRBV12-3 or TRBV12-4 and TRBJ1-5; no clear D gene. Trimming removed 0 bases at V and 0 bases at J, with 3 bases between. The CDR3 is 14 residues long. The CDR3 DNA sequence: TGTGCCAGCAGTTTAGCAAATAGCAATCAGCCCCAGCATTTT. Amino acid sequence: CASSLANSNQPQHF.

J is TRBJ1-3 and V is TRBV7-8; D unresolved. The germline V gene encodes CDR1 SGHVS and CDR2 FQNEAQ. This CDR3 spans 14 amino acids. Between the trimmed V and J ends, which lost 2 bases and 6 bases, there was a span of 11 bases. For the CDR3, the DNA is TGTGCCAGCAGCTTACGAGGCGCGGCAAACACCATATATTTT. This gives the protein CASSLRGAANTIYF.

This clonotype was picked up many times. The chain carries TRBV7-2 and TRBJ2-2; D is uncertain. Looked up from germline, CDR1 is SGHTA and CDR2 is FQGNSA. The CDR3 has 14 amino acids. Trimming removed 1 base at V and 0 bases at J, with 3 bases between. CDR3 sequence (DNA): TGTGCCAGCAGCTTAGGCACGAACACCGGGGAGCTGTTTTTT. Amino acid sequence: CASSLGTNTGELFF.

This clonotype was seen many times. The chain couples TRBV2 to TRBJ1-2, with 7 bases matching TRBD1. Germline values: CDR1 SNHLY, CDR2 FYNNEI. There are 15 residues in the CDR3. With 4 bases clipped from V and 4 bases from J, the junction kept 9 bases outside the gene matches. CDR3 region: CASSGIRGLIYGYTF. The CDR3 coding sequence is TGTGCCAGCAGTGGTATTAGGGGGCTGATCTATGGCTACACCTTC.

The chain couples TRBV5-6 to TRBJ2-7, with 9 positions matching TRBD1. The CDR3 has 15 residues. Germline CDR1 SGHDT, CDR2 YYEEEE. The V gene end was trimmed by 1 base and the J gene end by 5 bases; junction bases not matched to a gene: 7. Written as DNA, the CDR3 is TGTGCCAGCAGCTTGTTGACAGGGGGTATAGACGAGCAGTACTTC. This codes for CASSLLTGGIDEQYF.

The count of this clonotype is one. The V and J genes are TRBV29-1 and TRBJ1-4; maybe TRBD1 (5 bases). CDR1 SQVTM and CDR2 ANQGSEA come from the germline V gene. The CDR3 runs 15 residues. V was clipped by 4 bases and J by 7 bases, with 19 bases between them. The CDR3, as DNA: TGCAGCGTTGCATTGGCGGGGGGAGACACTGAAAAACTGTTTTTT. Its protein product is CSVALAGGDTEKLFF. Using reference TRBV29-1 and TRBJ1-4 for the parts outside the CDR3, the full variable domain is SAVISQKPSRDICQRGTSLTIQCQVDSQVTMMFWYRQQPGQSLTLIATANQGSEATYESGFVIDKFPISRPNLTFSTLTVSNMSPEDSSIYLCSVALAGGDTEKLFFGSGTQLSVL.

The rearrangement links TRBV19 to TRBJ1-1; the D is unclear. Germline V gene data show CDR1 as LNHDA and CDR2 as SQIVND (reference sequence). The CDR3 consists of 13 residues. Deletions cut 7 bases from V and 5 bases from J, with 14 bases between. CDR3: CASNYPTGTEAFF. The CDR3 DNA sequence: TGTGCCAGTAATTATCCGACCGGGACTGAAGCTTTCTTT.

This chain links TRBV9 with TRBJ1-2; D may be TRBD1 (5 bases). CDR1 is SGDLS, CDR2 YYNGEE, per germline. V was trimmed by 0 bases and J by 0 bases, leaving 12 bases between them. The CDR3 is 16 amino acids. The CDR3 sequence is CASSVEQGTANYGYTF. Written as DNA, the CDR3 is TGTGCCAGCAGCGTAGAGCAGGGAACGGCTAACTATGGCTACACCTTC.

As for this clonotype: This could be a read error, since a much larger clone is one nucleotide away. This CDR3 is missing its conserved last phenylalanine or tryptophan, likely due to a read error. The chain links TRBV20-1 to TRBJ2-5, with D possibly being TRBD1 (5 bases). The CDR3 consists of 14 residues. Germline lookup yields CDR1 DFQATT and CDR2 SNEGSKA (reference sequence). Trimming stripped 3 bases from V and 4 bases from J, with 15 bases between. CDR3 loop: CSASPRRGLETQYL. DNA of the CDR3: TGCAGTGCTAGTCCCCGTAGGGGCTTAGAGACCCAGTACCTC.

The gene calls are TRBV25-1 and TRBJ1-1, with a weak D call TRBD1 (6 bases). V lost 1 base and J lost 1, with 7 bases in between. The CDR3 runs 14 residues. Looked up from germline, CDR1 is MGHDK and CDR2 is SYGVNS. Here the CDR3 reads CASSESRGNTEAFF. CDR3 nucleotide sequence: TGTGCCAGCAGTGAATCCAGGGGGAACACTGAAGCTTTCTTT.

This rearrangement joins TRBV29-1 to TRBJ2-7, with D perhaps matching TRBD2 (6 bases). From germline, CDR1 is SQVTM and CDR2 ANQGSEA. Trimming took off 2 bases at V and 4 bases at J, with 12 bases between the two ends. The CDR3 is 13 residues long. CDR3 DNA: TGCAGCGTTGAACTAGCGAGAGATTACGAGCAGTACTTC. Protein product: CSVELARDYEQYF.

This chain uses TRBV5-6 with TRBJ2-2; 11 bases match TRBD2. The CDR3 covers 16 residues. Trimming removed 2 bases from V and 1 base from J; junction bases left unmatched: 1. The germline V gene has CDR1 SGHDT and CDR2 YYEEEE. The CDR3 DNA reads TGTGCCAGCAGCTTCCTAGCGGGAGGGAACACCGGGGAGCTGTTTTTT. Protein product: CASSFLAGGNTGELFF.

This clonotype was detected only a few times. V gene TRBV7-8 combines with J gene TRBJ1-1; no reliable D call. The germline V gene has CDR1 SGHVS and CDR2 FQNEAQ. The V end was cut by 2 bases, the J end by 1 base, with 11 bases between. The CDR3 runs to 15 residues. The CDR3 protein is CASSLRGQWNTEAFF. The CDR3, as DNA: TGTGCCAGCAGCTTACGCGGGCAGTGGAACACTGAAGCTTTCTTT.

The sample holds many counts of this clonotype. The rearrangement uses TRBV7-3 and TRBJ1-2; D gene ambiguous. The germline CDR1 and CDR2 sequences are SGHTA and FQGTGA. Trimming shortened V by 0 bases and J by 0 bases, and 2 bases separated the two germline ends. The CDR3 loop spans 13 amino acids. CDR3 in DNA: TGTGCCAGCAGCTTAACAACTAACTATGGCTACACCTTC. It yields the protein CASSLTTNYGYTF.

There are a few counts of this clonotype. A read error may produce the germline difference seen at one junction end. This rearrangement joins TRBV24-1 to TRBJ2-1; D assignment may be TRBD1 or TRBD2 (5 bases each). CDR3 length equals 13 residues. Germline lookup yields CDR1 KGHDR and CDR2 SFDVKD. This chain's CDR3 is CASSDWGIYEQFF. CDR3 coding DNA: TGTGCCAGCAGTGATTGGGGGATCTATGAGCAGTTCTTC.

Of note for this clonotype: With a much larger clone just one base away, this may be a read error. Since the CDR3 does not end with the conserved phenylalanine or tryptophan, this likely comes from a read error. The rearrangement uses TRBV2 and TRBJ1-2, with a possible D match to TRBD1 (6 bases). The CDR3 extends over 14 amino acids. Trimming removed 8 bases from V and 4 bases from J, with 17 bases in between. Germline V gene sequence: CDR1 SNHLY, CDR2 FYNNEI. CDR3 region: CASLGGQITYGYTL. CDR3 DNA sequence: TGTGCCAGCCTCGGGGGACAAATAACCTATGGCTACACCTTA.

CDR3 nucleotide sequence: TGTGCCAGTACCTCCGAAGATCAGCCCCAGCATTTT. Its translation: CASTSEDQPQHF. The gene calls are TRBV19 and TRBJ1-5; no clear D. Germline CDR1 LNHDA, CDR2 SQIVND (reference sequence). The V and J ends lost 7 bases and 5 bases respectively, with 9 bases between them. This CDR3 contains 12 residues.

The chain recombines TRBV11-2 with TRBJ2-2, with 7 bases fitting TRBD2. V lost 2 bases and J lost 3; bases outside the gene matches: 6. Germline V gene lookup returns CDR1 SGHAT and CDR2 FQNNGV. This CDR3 comprises 16 residues. CDR3 DNA sequence: TGTGCCAGCAGCTTATTCGCTAGCGGTTACACCGGGGAGCTGTTTTTT. Translating it yields CASSLFASGYTGELFF.

This clonotype appeared a single time. The chain combines TRBV7-9 with TRBJ2-7; D might be TRBD1 (6 bases). CDR3 size: 14 residues. Trimming took 4 bases from V and 5 from J, leaving 15 bases between them. Germline V gene lookup returns CDR1 SEHNR and CDR2 FQNEAQ (reference sequence). CDR3: CASSWADRGHEQYF. The CDR3 DNA follows: TGTGCCAGCAGCTGGGCGGACAGAGGCCACGAGCAGTACTTC. The entire variable domain, with the rest obtained from reference TRBV7-9 and TRBJ2-7, is as follows: DTGVSQNPRHKITKRGQNVTFRCDPISEHNRLYWYRQTLGQGPEFLTYFQNEAQLEKSRLLSDRFSAERPKGSFSTLEIQRTEQGDSAMYLCASSWADRGHEQYFGPGTRLTVT.

The chain links TRBV19 to TRBJ2-5; 10 bases match TRBD1. The germline CDR1 and CDR2 sequences are LNHDA and SQIVND (reference sequence). V lost 6 bases, J lost 5 bases, and 9 bases stayed unmatched. The CDR3 spans 15 residues. The CDR3: CASSLGQGFGETQYF. CDR3 nucleotide sequence: TGTGCCAGTAGCCTGGGACAGGGGTTTGGGGAGACCCAGTACTTC. The variable domain in full, with the rest retrieved from reference TRBV19 and TRBJ2-5, is DGGITQSPKYLFRKEGQNVTLSCEQNLNHDAMYWYRQDPGQGLRLIYYSQIVNDFQKGDIAEGYSVSREKKESFPLTVTSAQKNPTAFYLCASSLGQGFGETQYFGPGTRLLVL.

The gene calls are TRBV11-2 and TRBJ1-2; 10 positions match TRBD1. The germline gives CDR1 SGHAT, CDR2 FQNNGV. The V and J ends lost 5 bases and 2 bases, in that order; junction bases with no gene match: 8. The CDR3 spans 16 residues. CDR3 DNA sequence: TGTGCCAGCAGCCAAACTCCGGGACAGGGGAACTATGGCTACACCTTC. This translates into CASSQTPGQGNYGYTF.

This clonotype came up many times. The chain is built from TRBV5-5 and TRBJ1-6, with D uncertain. Germline V gives CDR1 SGHKS, CDR2 YYEKEE (reference sequence). The V and J ends lost 2 bases and 9 bases respectively, with 12 bases between them. This CDR3 region has 14 residues. The CDR3 protein is CASSLAGDGSPLHF. Written as DNA, the CDR3 is TGTGCCAGCAGCTTAGCTGGGGATGGTTCACCCCTCCACTTT.

As for this clonotype: This could be a read error, since a much larger clone is one nucleotide away. The CDR3 end shows no conserved phenylalanine or tryptophan, and so a read error is likely. The chain carries TRBV10-3 and TRBJ1-6; no definite D call. Germline V gene sequence: CDR1 ENHRY, CDR2 SYGVKD. This CDR3 is built from 12 residues. CDR3 in amino acids: CASSVSNSPLHC. The CDR3 region has the DNA TGTGCCAGCAGTGTGTCCAATTCACCCCTCCACTGT.

This clonotype was detected only a few times. This chain uses TRBV6-5 with TRBJ2-7; 7 nucleotides match TRBD1. CDR3 length: 15 residues. Germline lookup yields CDR1 MNHEY and CDR2 SVGAGI. The junction had 7 bases not matched to a gene; V was cut back by 0 bases and J by 5 bases. The CDR3 here is CASSYSWQGEHEQYF. The CDR3 nucleotides are TGTGCCAGCAGTTACTCCTGGCAGGGGGAACACGAGCAGTACTTC.